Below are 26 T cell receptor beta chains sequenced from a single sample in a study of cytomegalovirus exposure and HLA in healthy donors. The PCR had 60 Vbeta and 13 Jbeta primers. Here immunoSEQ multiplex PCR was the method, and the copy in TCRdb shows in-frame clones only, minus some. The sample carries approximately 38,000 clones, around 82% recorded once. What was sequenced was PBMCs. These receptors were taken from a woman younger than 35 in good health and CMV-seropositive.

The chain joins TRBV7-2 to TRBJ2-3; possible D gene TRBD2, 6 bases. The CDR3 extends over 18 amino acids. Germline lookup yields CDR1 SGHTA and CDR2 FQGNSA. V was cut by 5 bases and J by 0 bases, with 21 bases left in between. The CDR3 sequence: CASSPRRGSGLSTDTQYF. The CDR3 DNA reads TGTGCCAGCAGCCCTCGAAGAGGGAGCGGGCTTAGCACAGATACGCAGTATTTT.

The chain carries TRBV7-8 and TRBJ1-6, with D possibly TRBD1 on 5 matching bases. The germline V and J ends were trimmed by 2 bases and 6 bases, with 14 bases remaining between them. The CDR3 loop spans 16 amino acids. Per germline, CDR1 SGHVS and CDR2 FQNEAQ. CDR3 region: CASSLRRDSPNSPLHF. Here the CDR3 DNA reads TGTGCCAGCAGCTTACGACGGGACTCTCCTAATTCACCCCTCCACTTT. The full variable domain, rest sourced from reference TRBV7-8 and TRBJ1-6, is GAGVSQSPRYKVAKRGQDVALRCDPISGHVSLFWYQQALGQGPEFLTYFQNEAQLDKSGLPSDRFFAERPEGSVSTLKIQRTQQEDSAVYLCASSLRRDSPNSPLHFGNGTRLTVT.

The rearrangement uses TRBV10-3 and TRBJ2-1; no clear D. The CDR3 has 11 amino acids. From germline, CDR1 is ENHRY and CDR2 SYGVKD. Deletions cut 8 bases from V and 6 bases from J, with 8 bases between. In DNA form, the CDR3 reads TGTGCCATCTGGGCTATCAATGAGCAGTTCTTC. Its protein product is CAIWAINEQFF.

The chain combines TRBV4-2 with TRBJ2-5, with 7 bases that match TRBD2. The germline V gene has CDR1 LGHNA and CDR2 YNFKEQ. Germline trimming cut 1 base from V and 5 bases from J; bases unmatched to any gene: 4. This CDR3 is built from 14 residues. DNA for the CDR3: TGTGCCAGCAGCCAAGTTTTGGGGGGGGAGACCCAGTACTTC. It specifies CASSQVLGGETQYF.

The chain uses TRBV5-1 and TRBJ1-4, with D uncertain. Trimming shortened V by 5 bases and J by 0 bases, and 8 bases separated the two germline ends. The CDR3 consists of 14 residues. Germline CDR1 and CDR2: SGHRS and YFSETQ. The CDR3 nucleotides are TGCGCCAGCAGTCCGGGTACAACTAATGAAAAACTGTTTTTT. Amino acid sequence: CASSPGTTNEKLFF.

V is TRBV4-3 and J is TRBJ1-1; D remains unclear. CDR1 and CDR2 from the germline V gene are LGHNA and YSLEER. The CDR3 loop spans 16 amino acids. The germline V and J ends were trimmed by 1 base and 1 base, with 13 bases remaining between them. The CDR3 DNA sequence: TGCGCCAGCAGCCAAGGGGGAGGGCGGAAGAACACTGAAGCTTTCTTT. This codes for CASSQGGGRKNTEAFF.

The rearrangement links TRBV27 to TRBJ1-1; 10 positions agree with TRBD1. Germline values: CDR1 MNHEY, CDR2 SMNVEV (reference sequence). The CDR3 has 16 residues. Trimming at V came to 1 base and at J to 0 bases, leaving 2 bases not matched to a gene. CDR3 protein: CASSLWGTGVNTEAFF. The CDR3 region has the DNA TGTGCCAGCAGTTTATGGGGGACAGGGGTGAACACTGAAGCTTTCTTT.

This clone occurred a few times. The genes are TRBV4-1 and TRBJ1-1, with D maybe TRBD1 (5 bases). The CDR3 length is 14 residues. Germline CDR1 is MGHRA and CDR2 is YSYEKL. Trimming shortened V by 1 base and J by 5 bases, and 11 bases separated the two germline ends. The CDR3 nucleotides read TGCGCCAGCAGCCAAGGCCCAGGGTCAACTGAAGCTTTCTTT. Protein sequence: CASSQGPGSTEAFF.

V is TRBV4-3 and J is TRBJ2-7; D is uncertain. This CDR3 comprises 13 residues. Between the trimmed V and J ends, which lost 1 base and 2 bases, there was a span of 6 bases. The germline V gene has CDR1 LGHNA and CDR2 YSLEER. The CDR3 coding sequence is TGCGCCAGCAGCCAAGGTGTCGCCTACGAGCAGTACTTC. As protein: CASSQGVAYEQYF.

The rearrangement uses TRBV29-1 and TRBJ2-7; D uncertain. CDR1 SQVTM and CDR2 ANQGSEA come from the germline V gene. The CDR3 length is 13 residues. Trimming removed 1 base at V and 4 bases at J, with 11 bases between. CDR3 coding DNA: TGCAGCGTTGAAGTGTCGGGTTTATACGAGCAGTACTTC. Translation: CSVEVSGLYEQYF.

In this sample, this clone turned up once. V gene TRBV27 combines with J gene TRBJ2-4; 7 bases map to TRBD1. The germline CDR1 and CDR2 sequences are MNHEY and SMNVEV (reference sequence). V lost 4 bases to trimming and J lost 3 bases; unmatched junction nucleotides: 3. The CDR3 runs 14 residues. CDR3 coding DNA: TGTGCCAGCAGTTCGGGACAGCACAAAAACATTCAGTACTTC. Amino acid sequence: CASSSGQHKNIQYF.

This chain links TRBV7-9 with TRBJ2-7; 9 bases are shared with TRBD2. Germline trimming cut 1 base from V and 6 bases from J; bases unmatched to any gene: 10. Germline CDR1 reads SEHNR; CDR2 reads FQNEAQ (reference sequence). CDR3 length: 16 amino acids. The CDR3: CASSLGGSGGRGEQYF. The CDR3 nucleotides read TGTGCCAGCAGCTTAGGGGGTAGCGGGGGCAGGGGCGAGCAGTACTTC. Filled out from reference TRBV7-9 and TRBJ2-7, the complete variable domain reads DTGVSQNPRHKITKRGQNVTFRCDPISEHNRLYWYRQTLGQGPEFLTYFQNEAQLEKSRLLSDRFSAERPKGSFSTLEIQRTEQGDSAMYLCASSLGGSGGRGEQYFGPGTRLTVT.

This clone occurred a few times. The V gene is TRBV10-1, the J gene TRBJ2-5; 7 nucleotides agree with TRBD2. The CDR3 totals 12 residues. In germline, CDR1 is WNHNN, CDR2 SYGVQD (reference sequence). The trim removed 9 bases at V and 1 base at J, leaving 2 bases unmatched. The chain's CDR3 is CARSSGQETQYF. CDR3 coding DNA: TGCGCCAGATCTAGCGGCCAAGAGACCCAGTACTTC.

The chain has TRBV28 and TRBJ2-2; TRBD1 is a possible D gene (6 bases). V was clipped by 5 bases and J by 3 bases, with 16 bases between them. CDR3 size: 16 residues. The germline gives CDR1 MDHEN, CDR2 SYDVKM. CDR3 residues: CASSPDRDTYTGELFF. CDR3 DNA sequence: TGTGCCAGCAGTCCTGACCGGGACACCTACACCGGGGAGCTGTTTTTT.

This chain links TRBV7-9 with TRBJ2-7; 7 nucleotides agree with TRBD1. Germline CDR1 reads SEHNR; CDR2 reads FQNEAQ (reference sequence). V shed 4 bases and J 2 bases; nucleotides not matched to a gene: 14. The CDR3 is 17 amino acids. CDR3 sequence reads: CASSSLVIGTATYEQYF. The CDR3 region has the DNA TGTGCCAGCAGCTCTCTCGTGATAGGGACAGCTACCTACGAGCAGTACTTC.

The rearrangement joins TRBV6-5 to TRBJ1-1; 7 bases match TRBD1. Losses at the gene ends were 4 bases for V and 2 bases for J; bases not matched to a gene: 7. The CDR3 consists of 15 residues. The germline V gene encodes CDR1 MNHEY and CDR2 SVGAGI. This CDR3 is CASSSGQIINTEAFF. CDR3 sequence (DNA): TGTGCCAGCAGTTCGGGACAGATTATTAACACTGAAGCTTTCTTT.

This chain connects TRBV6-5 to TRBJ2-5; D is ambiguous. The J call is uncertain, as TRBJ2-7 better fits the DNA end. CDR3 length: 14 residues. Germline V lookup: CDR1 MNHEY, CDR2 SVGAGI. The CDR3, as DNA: TGTGCCAGCAGGGTCACCTACTCCTCCTACGAGCAGTACTTC. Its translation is CASRVTYSSYEQYF.

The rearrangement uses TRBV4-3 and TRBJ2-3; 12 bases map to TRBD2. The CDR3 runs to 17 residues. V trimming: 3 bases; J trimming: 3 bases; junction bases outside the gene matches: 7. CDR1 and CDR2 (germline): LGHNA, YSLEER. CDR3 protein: CASSQLLAGGPTDTQYF. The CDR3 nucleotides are TGCGCCAGCAGCCAGCTGCTAGCGGGGGGGCCTACAGATACGCAGTATTTT.

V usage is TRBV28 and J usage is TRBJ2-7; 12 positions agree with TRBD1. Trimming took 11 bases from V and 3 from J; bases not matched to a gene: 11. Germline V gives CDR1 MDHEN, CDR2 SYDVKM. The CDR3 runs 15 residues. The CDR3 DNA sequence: TGTGCCTCCGGGACAGGGGGCGAAGTTTACTACGAGCAGTACTTC. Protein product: CASGTGGEVYYEQYF.

CDR3 in amino acids: CASSLDQGYTIYF. The CDR3 nucleotides read TGTGCCAGCAGCTTAGATCAGGGTTACACCATATATTTT. V usage is TRBV7-2 and J usage is TRBJ1-3; D might be TRBD1 (5 bases). CDR3 length: 13 residues. V was clipped by 1 base and J by 8 bases, with 9 bases between them. CDR1 and CDR2 (germline): SGHTA, FQGNSA.

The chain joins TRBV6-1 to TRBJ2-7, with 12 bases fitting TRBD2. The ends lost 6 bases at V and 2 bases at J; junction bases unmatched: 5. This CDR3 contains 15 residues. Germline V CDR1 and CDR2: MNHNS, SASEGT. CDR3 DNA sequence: TGTGCCAGCAGCGAGACTAGCGGGAGTCCCTACGAGCAGTACTTC. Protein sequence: CASSETSGSPYEQYF.

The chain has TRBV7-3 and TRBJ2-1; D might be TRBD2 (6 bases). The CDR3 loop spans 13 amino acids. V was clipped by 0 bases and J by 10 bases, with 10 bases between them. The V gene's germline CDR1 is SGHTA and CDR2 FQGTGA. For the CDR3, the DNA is TGTGCCAGCAGCTTAACGGAGGGGACCGAGCAGTTCTTC. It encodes CASSLTEGTEQFF.

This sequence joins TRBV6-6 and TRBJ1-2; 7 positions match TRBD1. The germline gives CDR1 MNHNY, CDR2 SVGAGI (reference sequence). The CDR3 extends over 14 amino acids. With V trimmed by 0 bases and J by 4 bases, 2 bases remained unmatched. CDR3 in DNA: TGTGCCAGCAGTTACTCGGACAGGAGCTATGGCTACACCTTC. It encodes CASSYSDRSYGYTF.

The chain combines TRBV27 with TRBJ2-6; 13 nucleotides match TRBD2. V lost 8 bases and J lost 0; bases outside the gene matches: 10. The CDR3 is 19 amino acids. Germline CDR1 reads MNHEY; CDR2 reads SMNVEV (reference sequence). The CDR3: CASAWTSGGFNSGANVLTF. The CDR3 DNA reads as TGTGCCAGCGCCTGGACTAGCGGGGGATTTAACTCTGGGGCCAACGTCCTGACTTTC. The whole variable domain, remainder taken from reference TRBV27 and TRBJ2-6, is EAQVTQNPRYLITVTGKKLTVTCSQNMNHEYMSWYRQDPGLGLRQIYYSMNVEVTDKGDVPEGYKVSRKEKRNFPLILESPSPNQTSLYFCASAWTSGGFNSGANVLTFGAGSRLTVL.

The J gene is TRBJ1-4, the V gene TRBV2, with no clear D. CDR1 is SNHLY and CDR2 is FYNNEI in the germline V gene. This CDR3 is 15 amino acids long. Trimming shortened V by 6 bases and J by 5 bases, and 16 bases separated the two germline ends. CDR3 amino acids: CASSLPGSPNEKLFF. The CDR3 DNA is TGTGCCAGCAGCCTCCCGGGTAGCCCGAATGAAAAACTGTTTTTT.

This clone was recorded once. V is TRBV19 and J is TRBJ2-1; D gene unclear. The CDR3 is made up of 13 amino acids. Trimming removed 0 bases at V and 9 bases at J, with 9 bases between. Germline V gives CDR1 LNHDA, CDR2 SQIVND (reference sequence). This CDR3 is CASSIDGVFEQFF. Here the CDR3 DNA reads TGTGCCAGTAGTATAGATGGAGTTTTTGAGCAGTTCTTC. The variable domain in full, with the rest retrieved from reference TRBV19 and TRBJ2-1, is DGGITQSPKYLFRKEGQNVTLSCEQNLNHDAMYWYRQDPGQGLRLIYYSQIVNDFQKGDIAEGYSVSREKKESFPLTVTSAQKNPTAFYLCASSIDGVFEQFFGPGTRLTVL.